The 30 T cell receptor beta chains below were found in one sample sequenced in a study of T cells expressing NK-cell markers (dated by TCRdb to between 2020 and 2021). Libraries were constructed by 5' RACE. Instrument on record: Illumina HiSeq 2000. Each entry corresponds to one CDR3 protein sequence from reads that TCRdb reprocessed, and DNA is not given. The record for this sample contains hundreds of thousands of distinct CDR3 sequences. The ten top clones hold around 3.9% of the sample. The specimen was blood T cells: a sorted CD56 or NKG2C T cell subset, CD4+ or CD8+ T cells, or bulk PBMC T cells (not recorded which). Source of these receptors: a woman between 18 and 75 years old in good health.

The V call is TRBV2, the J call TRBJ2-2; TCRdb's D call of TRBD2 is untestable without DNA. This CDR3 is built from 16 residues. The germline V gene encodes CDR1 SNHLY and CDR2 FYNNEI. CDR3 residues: CASSPRRGGVTGELFF.

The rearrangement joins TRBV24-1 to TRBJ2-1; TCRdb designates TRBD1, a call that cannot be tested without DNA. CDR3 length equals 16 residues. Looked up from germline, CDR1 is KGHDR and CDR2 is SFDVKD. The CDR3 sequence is CATSRLGVGSYNEQFF.

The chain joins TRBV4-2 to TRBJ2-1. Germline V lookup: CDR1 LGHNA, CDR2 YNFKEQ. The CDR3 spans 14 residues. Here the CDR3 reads CASSHGESYNEQFF.

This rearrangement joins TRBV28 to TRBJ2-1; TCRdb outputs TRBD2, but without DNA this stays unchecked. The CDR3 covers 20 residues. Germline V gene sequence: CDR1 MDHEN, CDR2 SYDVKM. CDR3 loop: CASSLRPRSLAGDRRNEQFF.

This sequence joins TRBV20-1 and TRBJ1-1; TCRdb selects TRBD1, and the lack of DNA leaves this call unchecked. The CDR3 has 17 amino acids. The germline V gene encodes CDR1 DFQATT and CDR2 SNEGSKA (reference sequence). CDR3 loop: CSARATGGGGSYGEAFF.

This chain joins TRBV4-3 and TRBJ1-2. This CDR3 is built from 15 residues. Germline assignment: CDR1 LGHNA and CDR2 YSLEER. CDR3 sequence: CASSQVGDPNYGYTF.

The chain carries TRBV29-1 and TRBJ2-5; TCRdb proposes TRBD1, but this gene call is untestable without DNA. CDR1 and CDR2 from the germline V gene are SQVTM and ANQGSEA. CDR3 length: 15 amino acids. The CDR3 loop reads CSVEDFPGRQETQYF.

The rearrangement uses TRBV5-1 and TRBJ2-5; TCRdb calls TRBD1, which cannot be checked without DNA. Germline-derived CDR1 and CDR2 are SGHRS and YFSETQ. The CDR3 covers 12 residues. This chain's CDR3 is CASRGGAETQYF. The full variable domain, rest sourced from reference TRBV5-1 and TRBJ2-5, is KAGVTQTPRYLIKTRGQQVTLSCSPISGHRSVSWYQQTPGQGLQFLFEYFSETQRNKGNFPGRFSGRQFSNSRSEMNVSTLELGDSALYLCASRGGAETQYFGPGTRLLVL.

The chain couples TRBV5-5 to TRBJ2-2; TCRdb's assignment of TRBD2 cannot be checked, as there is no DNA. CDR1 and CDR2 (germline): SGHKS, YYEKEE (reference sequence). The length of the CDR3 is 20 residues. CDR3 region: CASSFRTLERGGRNTGELFF.

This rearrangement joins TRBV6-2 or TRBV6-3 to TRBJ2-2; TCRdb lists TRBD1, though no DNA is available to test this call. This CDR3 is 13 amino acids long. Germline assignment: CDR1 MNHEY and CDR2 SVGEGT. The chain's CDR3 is CASSPRGSGELFF.

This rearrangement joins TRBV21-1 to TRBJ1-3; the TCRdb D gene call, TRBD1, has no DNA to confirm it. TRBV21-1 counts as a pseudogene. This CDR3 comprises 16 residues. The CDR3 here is CASSKGQGISGNTIYF.

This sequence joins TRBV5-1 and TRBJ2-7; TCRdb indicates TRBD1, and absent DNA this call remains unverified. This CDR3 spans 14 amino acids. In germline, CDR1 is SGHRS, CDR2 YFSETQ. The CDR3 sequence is CASSPTGQIYEQYF.

CDR3 in amino acids: CASKTGREGGNTEAFF. The chain couples TRBV6-2 or TRBV6-3 to TRBJ1-1; TCRdb calls TRBD1, which cannot be checked without DNA. Germline V gene lookup returns CDR1 MNHEY and CDR2 SVGEGT. The CDR3 runs 16 residues.

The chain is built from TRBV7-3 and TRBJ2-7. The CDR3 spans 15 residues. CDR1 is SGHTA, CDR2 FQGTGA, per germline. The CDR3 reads CASSLTAGDAYEQYF.

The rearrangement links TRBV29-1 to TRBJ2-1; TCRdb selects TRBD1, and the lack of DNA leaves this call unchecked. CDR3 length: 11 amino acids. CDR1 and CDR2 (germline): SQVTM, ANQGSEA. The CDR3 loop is CSVHPSGEQFF.

This chain's CDR3 is CASSPLGGLAKNIQYF. The V gene is TRBV7-2, the J gene TRBJ2-4; the TCRdb D gene call, TRBD1, has no DNA to confirm it. This CDR3 has 16 residues. Germline V lookup: CDR1 SGHTA, CDR2 FQGNSA.

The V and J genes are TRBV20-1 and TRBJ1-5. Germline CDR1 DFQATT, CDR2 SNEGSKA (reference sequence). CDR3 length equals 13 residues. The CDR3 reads CSASGQPNQPQHF.

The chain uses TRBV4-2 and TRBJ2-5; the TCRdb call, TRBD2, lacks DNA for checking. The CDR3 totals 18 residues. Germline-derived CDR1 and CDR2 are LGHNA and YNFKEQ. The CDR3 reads CASSQDGSGGQYQETQYF.

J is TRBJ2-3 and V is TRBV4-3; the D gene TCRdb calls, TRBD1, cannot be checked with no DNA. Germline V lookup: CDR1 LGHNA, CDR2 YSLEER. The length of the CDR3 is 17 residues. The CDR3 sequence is CASSQDGTGSHADTQYF.

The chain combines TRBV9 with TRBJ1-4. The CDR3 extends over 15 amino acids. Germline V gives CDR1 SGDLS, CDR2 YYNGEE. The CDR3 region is CASSVGEVTNEKLFF.

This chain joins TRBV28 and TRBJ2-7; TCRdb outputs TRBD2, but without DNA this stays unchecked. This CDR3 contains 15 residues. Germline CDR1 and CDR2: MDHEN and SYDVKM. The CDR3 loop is CASSPALWGDREQYF.

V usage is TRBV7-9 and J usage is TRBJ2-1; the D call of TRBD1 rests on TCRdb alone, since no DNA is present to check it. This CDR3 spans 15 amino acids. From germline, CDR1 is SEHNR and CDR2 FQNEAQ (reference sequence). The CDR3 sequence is CASSFGAPSYNEQFF.

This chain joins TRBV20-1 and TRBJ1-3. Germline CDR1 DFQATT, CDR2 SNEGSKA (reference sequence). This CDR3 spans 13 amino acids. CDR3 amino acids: CSARSSSGNTIYF.

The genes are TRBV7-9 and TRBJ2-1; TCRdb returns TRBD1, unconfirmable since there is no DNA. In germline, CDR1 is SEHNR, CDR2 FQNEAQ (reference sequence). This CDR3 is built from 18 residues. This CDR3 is CASAGPTHEQGLNNEQFF.

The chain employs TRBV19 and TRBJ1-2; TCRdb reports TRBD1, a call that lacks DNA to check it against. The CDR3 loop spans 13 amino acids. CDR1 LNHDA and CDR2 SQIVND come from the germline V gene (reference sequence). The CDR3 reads CASGTQGIYGYTF.

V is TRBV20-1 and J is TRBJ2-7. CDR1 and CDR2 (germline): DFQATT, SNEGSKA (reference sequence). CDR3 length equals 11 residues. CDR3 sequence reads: CSARIQAGQYF.

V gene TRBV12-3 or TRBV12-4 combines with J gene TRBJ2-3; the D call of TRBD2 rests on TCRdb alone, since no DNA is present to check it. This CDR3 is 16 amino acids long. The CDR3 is CASSLWGGGRTDTQYF.

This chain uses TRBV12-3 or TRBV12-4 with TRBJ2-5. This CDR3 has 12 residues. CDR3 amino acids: CASSLVPETQYF.

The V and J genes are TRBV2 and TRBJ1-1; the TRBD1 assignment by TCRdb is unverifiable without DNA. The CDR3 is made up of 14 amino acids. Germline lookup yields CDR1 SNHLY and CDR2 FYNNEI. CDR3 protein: CASSDRGLGTEAFF.

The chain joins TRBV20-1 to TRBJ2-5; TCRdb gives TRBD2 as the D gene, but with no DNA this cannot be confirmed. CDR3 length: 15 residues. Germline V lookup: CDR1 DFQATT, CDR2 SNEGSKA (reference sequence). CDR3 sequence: CSARGSSVERETQYF.